These T cell receptor beta chains were read from a single sample in a study of response to subunit inactivated influenza vaccine. TCRdb ran MiXCR on the RT-PCR reads and lists one entry per CDR3 protein. The table lists some 850,000 distinct CDR3 sequences, about 18% of them singletons. The sample in question was PBMCs from blood, obtained about 5 days after vaccination. These receptors originate from a man aged 50-60 years who received an inactivated influenza vaccine. The CDR3 runs from the conserved cysteine through the conserved F or W. A D gene is named only where the DNA matches it firmly. The size entry is marked missing in some rows and otherwise reads once, few, many or a size class.

d_call: -
clone_size: -
j_call: TRBJ2-1
v_call: TRBV24-1
cdr3_aa: CATRTNRDGNNEQFF
cdr3_nt: TGTGCCACCAGAACGAACCGGGACGGGAACAATGAGCAGTTCTTC

d_call: -
clone_size: -
j_call: TRBJ1-1
v_call: TRBV27
cdr3_aa: CASSLSRVHTEAFF
cdr3_nt: TGTGCCAGCAGTTTATCCAGGGTCCACACTGAAGCTTTCTTT

d_call: -
clone_size: -
j_call: TRBJ1-1
v_call: TRBV6-5
cdr3_aa: CASSYSATENTEAFF
cdr3_nt: TGTGCCAGCAGTTACTCGGCCACAGAGAACACTGAAGCTTTCTTT

d_call: -
clone_size: -
j_call: TRBJ2-3
v_call: TRBV20-1
cdr3_aa: CSASLGGATQYF
cdr3_nt: TGCAGTGCTAGTCTTGGGGGGGCTACGCAGTATTTT

d_call: -
clone_size: -
j_call: TRBJ1-2
v_call: TRBV28
cdr3_aa: CASSGRPQVGYTF
cdr3_nt: TGTGCCAGCAGTGGCAGACCCCAAGTCGGCTACACCTTC

d_call: -
clone_size: many
j_call: TRBJ2-1
v_call: TRBV9
cdr3_aa: CASSVSSGEQFF
cdr3_nt: TGTGCCAGCAGCGTATCATCGGGCGAGCAGTTCTTC

d_call: -
clone_size: few
j_call: TRBJ1-1
v_call: TRBV6-5
cdr3_aa: CASSYRAQGRAEAFF
cdr3_nt: TGTGCCAGCAGTTACCGAGCCCAGGGTCGCGCTGAAGCTTTCTTT

d_call: TRBD2
clone_size: few
j_call: TRBJ2-1
v_call: TRBV20-1
cdr3_aa: CSAWTAGGRGSKNEQFF
cdr3_nt: TGCAGTGCTTGGACGGCGGGGGGGAGAGGGTCAAAAAATGAGCAGTTCTTC

d_call: -
clone_size: -
j_call: TRBJ2-3
v_call: TRBV7-6
cdr3_aa: CASSFAGDTQYF
cdr3_nt: TGTGCCAGCAGCTTTGCGGGGGATACGCAGTATTTT

d_call: -
clone_size: -
j_call: TRBJ1-1
v_call: TRBV12-3/TRBV12-4
cdr3_aa: CASSLGTPMYTEAFF
cdr3_nt: TGTGCCAGCAGTTTAGGGACGCCCATGTACACTGAAGCTTTCTTT